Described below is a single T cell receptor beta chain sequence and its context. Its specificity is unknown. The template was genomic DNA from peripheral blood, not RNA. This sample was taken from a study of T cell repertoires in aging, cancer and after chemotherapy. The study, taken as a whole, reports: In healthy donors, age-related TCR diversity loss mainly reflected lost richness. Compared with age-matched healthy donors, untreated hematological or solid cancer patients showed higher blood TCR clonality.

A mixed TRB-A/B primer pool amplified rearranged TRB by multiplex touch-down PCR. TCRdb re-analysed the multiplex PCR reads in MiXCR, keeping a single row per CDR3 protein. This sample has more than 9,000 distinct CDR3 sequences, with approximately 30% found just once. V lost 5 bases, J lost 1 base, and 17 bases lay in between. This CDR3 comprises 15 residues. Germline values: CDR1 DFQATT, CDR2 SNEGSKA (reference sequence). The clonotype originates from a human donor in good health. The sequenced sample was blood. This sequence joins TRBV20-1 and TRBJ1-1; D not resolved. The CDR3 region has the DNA TGCAGTGCTTTTAACGGGCCGGGGAGGAACACTGAAGCTTTCTTT. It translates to CSAFNGPGRNTEAFF.